The subject of this entry is one TCR beta chain. What it recognizes is unknown. The protocol was immunoSEQ multiplex PCR, while the TCRdb copy is restricted to in-frame clones and leaves out a portion. This repertoire shows about 100,000 clones, approximately 90% found once; its top ten account for roughly 0.56%. Per germline, CDR1 LGHNA and CDR2 YNFKEQ. V was clipped by 0 bases and J by 7 bases, with 6 bases between them. CDR3 length: 12 amino acids. This specimen comes from a study of OX40 agonist ivuxolimab in advanced cancers. On the study more broadly: Ivuxolimab, an agonist antibody against OX40 (CD134), was given to patients. It was permissible to have had prior anti-PD-1, anti-PD-L1 or anti-CTLA-4 therapy, and around 43% had some. Partial responses were recorded for three patients, including one with hepatocellular carcinoma and two with cutaneous melanoma.

Study results and limitations: Clonal expansion in partial responders at 0.1-3.0 mg/kg ranked among the lowest.

The sequence derives from an adult with an advanced solid tumor such as melanoma, head and neck, liver or kidney cancer. The chain combines TRBV4-2 with TRBJ2-5; D unresolved. The sample here was CD4+ or CD8+ T cells sorted from blood, taken in a trial of the OX40 agonist ivuxolimab. CDR3 nucleotides: TGTGCCAGCAGCCAAGAGTACGGGACCCAGTACTTC. Protein: CASSQEYGTQYF.